Listed below are T cell receptor beta chains from one sample, sequenced in a study of early T cells in non-severe SARS-CoV-2 infection. TCRdb used MiXCR to reprocess the 5' RACE reads, holding one entry per CDR3 protein. The table lists about 29,000 distinct CDR3 sequences, roughly 4.3% of them singletons. The sequencing input was whole blood. Receptors originate from an adult who was a healthcare worker with PCR-confirmed SARS-CoV-2 infection or an uninfected control (not recorded which). The CDR3 runs from the conserved cysteine through the conserved F or W. The order of the fields is CDR3 protein, CDR3 DNA, J gene, V gene, clone size, D gene. D genes are given only for firm matches. The size of a clone is reported for some rows only, either as once, few or many, or as a class for expanded clones.

cdr3_aa: CSVGQGNTIYF; cdr3_nt: TGCAGCGTGGGACAGGGAAACACCATATATTTT; j_call: TRBJ1-3; v_call: TRBV29-1; clone_size: many; d_call: TRBD1
cdr3_aa: CASSQDLGTGGVGELFF; cdr3_nt: TGCGCCAGCAGCCAAGATCTGGGGACAGGGGGCGTCGGGGAGCTGTTTTTT; j_call: TRBJ2-2; v_call: TRBV4-3; clone_size: few; d_call: TRBD1
cdr3_aa: CASCGEGNTEAFF; cdr3_nt: TGTGCCAGCTGTGGCGAGGGGAACACTGAAGCTTTCTTT; j_call: TRBJ1-1; v_call: TRBV18; clone_size: -; d_call: -
cdr3_aa: CASSQTTSTDTQYF; cdr3_nt: TGCGCCAGCAGCCAGACTACTAGCACAGATACGCAGTATTTT; j_call: TRBJ2-3; v_call: TRBV5-1; clone_size: many; d_call: -
cdr3_aa: CATTVLSGGTNTGELFF; cdr3_nt: TGTGCCACGACGGTTCTCTCGGGCGGTACGAACACCGGGGAGCTGTTTTTT; j_call: TRBJ2-2; v_call: TRBV7-6; clone_size: many; d_call: -
cdr3_aa: CASTTSSLAVTTGELFF; cdr3_nt: TGTGCCAGCACCACCTCCTCTCTAGCGGTAACCACCGGGGAGCTGTTTTTT; j_call: TRBJ2-2; v_call: TRBV6-2/TRBV6-3; clone_size: -; d_call: TRBD2
cdr3_aa: CASSLRQGPAQPQHF; cdr3_nt: TGTGCCAGCAGCTTGCGACAGGGGCCGGCTCAGCCCCAGCATTTT; j_call: TRBJ1-5; v_call: TRBV7-8; clone_size: -; d_call: TRBD1
cdr3_aa: CASSPGTNSNQPQHF; cdr3_nt: TGTGCCAGCAGCCCCGGGACAAATAGCAATCAGCCCCAGCATTTT; j_call: TRBJ1-5; v_call: TRBV7-6; clone_size: few; d_call: -
cdr3_aa: CASSAGTSGKGSTDTQYF; cdr3_nt: TGTGCCAGCAGCGCGGGGACTAGCGGGAAGGGTAGCACAGATACGCAGTATTTT; j_call: TRBJ2-3; v_call: TRBV7-8; clone_size: many; d_call: TRBD2
cdr3_aa: CASSTTAYEQYF; cdr3_nt: TGTGCCAGCAGCACGACAGCCTACGAGCAGTACTTC; j_call: TRBJ2-7; v_call: TRBV12-3/TRBV12-4; clone_size: medium-sized; d_call: -
cdr3_aa: CASSPMSGVHNEQFF; cdr3_nt: TGTGCCAGCTCACCAATGTCAGGGGTCCACAATGAGCAGTTCTTC; j_call: TRBJ2-1; v_call: TRBV18; clone_size: few; d_call: -
cdr3_aa: CASSPRENEKLFF; cdr3_nt: TGTGCCAGCAGCCCACGGGAAAATGAAAAACTGTTTTTT; j_call: TRBJ1-4; v_call: TRBV6-6; clone_size: -; d_call: -
cdr3_aa: CASRKTVSNQPQHF; cdr3_nt: TGTGCCAGCAGGAAAACAGTTAGCAATCAGCCCCAGCATTTT; j_call: TRBJ1-5; v_call: TRBV6-4; clone_size: few; d_call: -
cdr3_aa: CASSHESDTQYF; cdr3_nt: TGTGCCAGCAGTCACGAATCAGATACGCAGTATTTT; j_call: TRBJ2-3; v_call: TRBV5-4; clone_size: -; d_call: -
cdr3_aa: CASSPTLGGLEAFF; cdr3_nt: TGTGCCAGCAGTCCAACTTTGGGCGGCCTGGAAGCTTTCTTT; j_call: TRBJ1-1; v_call: TRBV6-6; clone_size: many; d_call: -
cdr3_aa: CASSQRDRGYNEQFF; cdr3_nt: TGCGCCAGCAGCCAACGTGACAGGGGGTACAATGAGCAGTTCTTC; j_call: TRBJ2-1; v_call: TRBV4-3; clone_size: many; d_call: TRBD1
cdr3_aa: CASRDRGYEQYF; cdr3_nt: TGTGCCAGCAGGGACAGGGGGTACGAGCAGTACTTC; j_call: TRBJ2-7; v_call: TRBV6-1; clone_size: many; d_call: TRBD1
cdr3_aa: CASSPSEGPADTQYF; cdr3_nt: TGTGCCAGCTCACCGTCTGAGGGTCCCGCAGATACGCAGTATTTT; j_call: TRBJ2-3; v_call: TRBV18; clone_size: few; d_call: -
cdr3_aa: CASSEALGAEPEAFF; cdr3_nt: TGTGCCAGCAGTGAAGCGCTGGGGGCGGAACCTGAAGCTTTCTTT; j_call: TRBJ1-1; v_call: TRBV2; clone_size: -; d_call: -
cdr3_aa: CASSLIANTGELFF; cdr3_nt: TGTGCCAGTAGTCTCATCGCGAACACCGGGGAGCTGTTTTTT; j_call: TRBJ2-2; v_call: TRBV19; clone_size: many; d_call: -
cdr3_aa: CASSLFTSVLSYNEQFF; cdr3_nt: TGTGCCAGCAGCTTATTTACTAGCGTCCTCTCCTACAATGAGCAGTTCTTC; j_call: TRBJ2-1; v_call: TRBV7-6; clone_size: many; d_call: TRBD2
cdr3_aa: CASSRERPQETQYF; cdr3_nt: TGCGCCAGCAGCAGGGAGCGGCCACAAGAGACCCAGTACTTC; j_call: TRBJ2-5; v_call: TRBV5-1; clone_size: many; d_call: -
cdr3_aa: CASSLSRDDTGELFF; cdr3_nt: TGTGCCAGCAGCTTGAGCAGGGACGACACCGGGGAGCTGTTTTTT; j_call: TRBJ2-2; v_call: TRBV7-3; clone_size: few; d_call: -
cdr3_aa: CASSSLDASTDTQYF; cdr3_nt: TGTGCCAGCAGCTCACTGGATGCTAGCACAGATACGCAGTATTTT; j_call: TRBJ2-3; v_call: TRBV13; clone_size: medium-sized; d_call: -
cdr3_aa: CASSLRGPGENTIYF; cdr3_nt: TGTGCCAGCAGCTTAAGGGGGCCGGGAGAAAACACCATATATTTT; j_call: TRBJ1-3; v_call: TRBV7-2; clone_size: many; d_call: TRBD1
cdr3_aa: CAWKGQSCNQPQHF; cdr3_nt: TGTGCCTGGAAAGGACAGTCTTGCAATCAGCCCCAGCATTTT; j_call: TRBJ1-5; v_call: TRBV30; clone_size: -; d_call: -
cdr3_aa: CASSENWNQPQHF; cdr3_nt: TGTGCCAGCAGTGAAAACTGGAATCAGCCCCAGCATTTT; j_call: TRBJ1-5; v_call: TRBV2; clone_size: many; d_call: -
cdr3_aa: CASSLSFRDYEQYF; cdr3_nt: TGCGCCAGCAGCTTGTCCTTCAGGGACTACGAGCAGTACTTC; j_call: TRBJ2-7; v_call: TRBV5-1; clone_size: few; d_call: -
cdr3_aa: CASSLEGRQQETQYF; cdr3_nt: TGCGCCAGCAGCTTGGAGGGCAGACAGCAAGAGACCCAGTACTTC; j_call: TRBJ2-5; v_call: TRBV5-1; clone_size: many; d_call: -
cdr3_aa: CASSRTDSYEQYF; cdr3_nt: TGTGCCAGCAGCCGGACAGACTCCTACGAGCAGTACTTC; j_call: TRBJ2-7; v_call: TRBV5-6; clone_size: many; d_call: -
cdr3_aa: CASSLESRGGMYEQYF; cdr3_nt: TGTGCCAGCAGCCTTGAGAGTCGCGGGGGTATGTACGAGCAGTACTTC; j_call: TRBJ2-7; v_call: TRBV12-3/TRBV12-4; clone_size: many; d_call: TRBD2
cdr3_aa: CASSPPMGNEQYF; cdr3_nt: TGTGCCAGCTCACCACCGATGGGGAACGAGCAGTACTTC; j_call: TRBJ2-7; v_call: TRBV18; clone_size: many; d_call: -
cdr3_aa: CASSDSAGRSEQYF; cdr3_nt: TGTGCCAGCAGTGATTCGGCAGGGCGGTCCGAGCAGTACTTC; j_call: TRBJ2-7; v_call: TRBV2; clone_size: -; d_call: -
cdr3_aa: CASSPRDSLTGELFF; cdr3_nt: TGTGCCAGCAGCCCGAGGGACAGCCTCACCGGGGAGCTGTTTTTT; j_call: TRBJ2-2; v_call: TRBV7-2; clone_size: many; d_call: TRBD1
cdr3_aa: CSVEETYNEQFF; cdr3_nt: TGCAGCGTGGAAGAGACTTACAATGAGCAGTTCTTC; j_call: TRBJ2-1; v_call: TRBV29-1; clone_size: many; d_call: -
cdr3_aa: CASRLGASGRLFF; cdr3_nt: TGTGCCAGCAGGCTGGGGGCTAGCGGGAGGCTTTTCTTC; j_call: TRBJ2-1; v_call: TRBV6-5; clone_size: -; d_call: TRBD2
cdr3_aa: CASSSGTGSQPQHF; cdr3_nt: TGTGCCAGCAGTTCCGGGACAGGGAGTCAGCCCCAGCATTTT; j_call: TRBJ1-5; v_call: TRBV6-6; clone_size: many; d_call: TRBD1
cdr3_aa: CSASAGEDEKLFF; cdr3_nt: TGCAGTGCTAGTGCAGGGGAGGATGAAAAACTGTTTTTT; j_call: TRBJ1-4; v_call: TRBV20-1; clone_size: many; d_call: -
cdr3_aa: CAWSLGQGGEKLFF; cdr3_nt: TGTGCCTGGAGCCTTGGACAGGGCGGAGAAAAACTGTTTTTT; j_call: TRBJ1-4; v_call: TRBV30; clone_size: many; d_call: TRBD1
cdr3_aa: CASSQGGGQGSVLTF; cdr3_nt: TGTGCCAGCAGCCAAGGAGGCGGACAGGGGTCCGTCCTGACTTTC; j_call: TRBJ2-6; v_call: TRBV14; clone_size: many; d_call: TRBD1